One T cell receptor beta chain is described in this entry. This sample was included in a study of technical replicates of blood from several donors. The length of the CDR3 is 12 residues. With V trimmed by 6 bases and J by 6 bases, 5 bases remained unmatched. Germline V gene lookup returns CDR1 MDHEN and CDR2 SYDVKM. Clones were sequenced by immunoSEQ multiplex PCR, and TCRdb holds only the in-frame ones, with some missing. In the table there are 87,000 or so clones, roughly 94% of which are singletons. Sequences were obtained from T cells isolated from PBMCs. The receptor was derived from a human donor in good health. This rearrangement joins TRBV28 to TRBJ2-7; TRBD1 agrees at 7 bases. The CDR3 bases are TGTGCCAGCAGCTTGGACAGGCGCGAGCAGTACTTC. Its translation: CASSLDRREQYF.